The 32 T cell receptor beta chains below all came from one sample that was sequenced in a study of T cell responses to AZD1222 COVID-19 vaccine. Method: immunoSEQ multiplex PCR; TCRdb's copy keeps in-frame clones and lacks some. The sample holds roughly 100,000 clones; around nine tenths are singletons and the top ten take 2% to 3%. Sequencing used peripheral blood, obtained on day 0 of AZD1222 vaccination. Every receptor here comes from an adult in good health.

The rearrangement uses TRBV27 and TRBJ1-1, with D possibly matching TRBD1 (6 bases). Germline V gene sequence: CDR1 MNHEY, CDR2 SMNVEV (reference sequence). The CDR3 has 14 residues. V was shortened by 3 bases and J by 0 bases, with 8 bases between the two germline ends. DNA of the CDR3: TGTGCCAGCAGTTTCGCAGGGGTGAACACTGAAGCTTTCTTT. Amino acids: CASSFAGVNTEAFF.

The rearrangement uses TRBV19 and TRBJ2-2; tentative D call: TRBD2 (5 bases). The ends were cut back, 4 bases at V and 2 bases at J, with 11 bases in the middle. The V gene's germline CDR1 is LNHDA and CDR2 SQIVND (reference sequence). The CDR3 has 15 amino acids. CDR3 nucleotides: TGTGCCAGTAGTACGGGAACAGAAAACACCGGGGAGCTGTTTTTT. Encoded protein: CASSTGTENTGELFF.

The chain couples TRBV19 to TRBJ1-1; TRBD1 is a possible D gene (5 bases). V lost 7 bases to trimming and J lost 0 bases, with 9 bases between them. CDR3 length: 13 amino acids. Germline V gene sequence: CDR1 LNHDA, CDR2 SQIVND (reference sequence). CDR3 residues: CASISGMNTEAFF. The CDR3 DNA sequence: TGTGCCAGTATTTCAGGGATGAACACTGAAGCTTTCTTT.

The gene calls are TRBV28 and TRBJ1-5, with 10 positions matching TRBD1. Trimming at V came to 5 bases and at J to 2 bases, leaving 15 bases not matched to a gene. This CDR3 spans 19 amino acids. CDR1 and CDR2 from the germline V gene are MDHEN and SYDVKM. The CDR3 reads CASSAWWGQGYTGNQPQHF. Here the CDR3 DNA reads TGTGCCAGCAGTGCTTGGTGGGGACAGGGGTACACGGGCAATCAGCCCCAGCATTTT.

The V gene is TRBV4-3, the J gene TRBJ2-5, with a possible D match to TRBD1 (5 bases). CDR3 length: 14 amino acids. CDR1 and CDR2 from the germline V gene are LGHNA and YSLEER. Deletions cut 0 bases from V and 3 bases from J, with 8 bases between. CDR3 nucleotides: TGCGCCAGCAGCCAAGAGAGCAGGGAAGAGACCCAGTACTTC. This sequence encodes CASSQESREETQYF.

The chain has TRBV7-2 and TRBJ2-5, with 15 bases aligning to TRBD2. Trimming cost V 5 bases and J 5 bases; bases outside gene matches: 6. The V gene's germline CDR1 is SGHTA and CDR2 FQGNSA. CDR3 length: 16 residues. CDR3 in amino acids: CASSPRTSGGVETQYF. The CDR3 DNA sequence: TGTGCCAGCAGCCCTCGGACTAGCGGGGGGGTCGAGACCCAGTACTTC.

This chain links TRBV6-2 or TRBV6-3 with TRBJ2-7, with 13 bases lining up with TRBD2. CDR3 length equals 17 residues. Trimming removed 6 bases from V and 2 bases from J; junction bases left unmatched: 10. The germline V gene has CDR1 MNHEY and CDR2 SVGEGT. CDR3 sequence: CASSQPRTSGRPYEQYF. CDR3 coding DNA: TGTGCCAGCAGCCAGCCGCGGACTAGCGGGAGACCCTACGAGCAGTACTTC.

The chain employs TRBV25-1 and TRBJ1-6, with a weak D call TRBD1 (6 bases). Trimming cost V 4 bases and J 7 bases, with 11 bases left between them. CDR1 and CDR2 (germline): MGHDK, SYGVNS. This CDR3 region has 14 residues. CDR3 sequence reads: CASSAGVGNSPLHF. The DNA for the CDR3 is TGTGCCAGCAGTGCAGGGGTGGGCAATTCACCCCTCCACTTT.

This chain joins TRBV6-5 and TRBJ1-1; D is ambiguous. The V end was cut by 7 bases, the J end by 2 bases, with 14 bases between. CDR3 length: 14 residues. The germline V gene encodes CDR1 MNHEY and CDR2 SVGAGI. The CDR3 region is CASTAGSANTEAFF. The CDR3, as DNA: TGTGCCAGCACCGCGGGGAGCGCCAACACTGAAGCTTTCTTT.

The V and J genes are TRBV6-6 and TRBJ1-5; TRBD1 aligns across 7 bases. V lost 2 bases, J lost 2 bases, and 3 bases stayed unmatched. The CDR3 totals 15 residues. The germline gives CDR1 MNHNY, CDR2 SVGAGI (reference sequence). The CDR3 DNA sequence: TGTGCCAGCAGTTACGGACAGGATGGCAATCAGCCCCAGCATTTT. As protein: CASSYGQDGNQPQHF.

The chain is built from TRBV6-6 and TRBJ2-7; TRBD1 is a possible D gene (6 bases). The CDR3 is 13 residues long. CDR1 MNHNY and CDR2 SVGAGI come from the germline V gene (reference sequence). Trimming cost V 0 bases and J 3 bases, with 6 bases left between them. This CDR3 is CASSYSTGYEQYF. The CDR3 DNA reads TGTGCCAGCAGTTACTCGACAGGCTACGAGCAGTACTTC.

The V gene is TRBV7-8, the J gene TRBJ2-3, with TRBD1 matching over 9 bases. V lost 4 bases to trimming and J lost 0 bases; unmatched junction nucleotides: 2. This CDR3 is 15 amino acids long. Germline V gene data show CDR1 as SGHVS and CDR2 as FQNEAQ. This CDR3 reads CASSSQGASTDTQYF. CDR3 sequence (DNA): TGTGCCAGCAGCTCACAGGGGGCAAGCACAGATACGCAGTATTTT.

The chain carries TRBV5-1 and TRBJ2-5, with unresolved D. CDR3 length equals 12 residues. V lost 0 bases and J 4 bases, leaving 4 bases between the germline ends. CDR1 is SGHRS and CDR2 is YFSETQ in the germline V gene. The CDR3, as DNA: TGCGCCAGCAGCTTGGCCGCAGAGACCCAGTACTTC. Translating gives CASSLAAETQYF.

The chain couples TRBV5-1 to TRBJ2-7; 11 nucleotides line up with TRBD2. CDR1 is SGHRS and CDR2 is YFSETQ in the germline V gene. CDR3 length equals 16 residues. J gave up 2 bases and V 5 bases, and 9 bases lay outside the gene matches. The CDR3 loop is CASRPAGLADPYEQYF. In DNA, the CDR3 is TGCGCCAGCAGGCCTGCGGGACTAGCGGATCCCTACGAGCAGTACTTC. Full variable domain (missing parts from reference TRBV5-1 and TRBJ2-7): KAGVTQTPRYLIKTRGQQVTLSCSPISGHRSVSWYQQTPGQGLQFLFEYFSETQRNKGNFPGRFSGRQFSNSRSEMNVSTLELGDSALYLCASRPAGLADPYEQYFGPGTRLTVT.

The chain couples TRBV2 to TRBJ2-2; the match to TRBD2 covers 10 bases. J lost 1 base, V lost 3 bases, and 11 bases had no gene match. The CDR3 has 19 amino acids. In germline, CDR1 is SNHLY, CDR2 FYNNEI. In DNA, the CDR3 is TGTGCCAGCAGTGAGCTCCCTAGCGGGGGTTGGGGGAACACCGGGGAGCTGTTTTTT. Encoded protein: CASSELPSGGWGNTGELFF.

This clone appeared a few times. The chain joins TRBV4-2 to TRBJ1-3; possible D gene TRBD1, 5 bases. Germline CDR1 LGHNA, CDR2 YNFKEQ. V was shortened by 0 bases and J by 8 bases, with 17 bases between the two germline ends. The CDR3 runs 16 residues. The CDR3: CASSQDHGTLQDTIYF. The CDR3 DNA reads as TGTGCCAGCAGCCAAGATCACGGGACTTTGCAGGACACCATATATTTT.

V and J are TRBV6-5 and TRBJ2-1; 8 bases line up with TRBD1. With 6 bases clipped from V and 5 bases from J, the junction kept 9 bases outside the gene matches. The CDR3 sequence is 15 residues long. Germline V gene lookup returns CDR1 MNHEY and CDR2 SVGAGI. The CDR3 DNA is TGTGCCAGCAGGATCGGTGACAGGGGACACAATGAGCAGTTCTTC. It yields the protein CASRIGDRGHNEQFF.

This clone was picked up one time. The genes are TRBV27 and TRBJ2-1; 13 bases match TRBD2. J gave up 6 bases and V 5 bases, and 4 bases lay outside the gene matches. The CDR3 runs to 15 residues. CDR1 and CDR2 from the germline V gene are MNHEY and SMNVEV (reference sequence). CDR3 DNA sequence: TGTGCCAGCAGTCCCAGACTAGCGGGAGGCAATGAGCAGTTCTTC. Translated, it gives CASSPRLAGGNEQFF.

The chain employs TRBV12-3 or TRBV12-4 and TRBJ2-7; D not certain. The CDR3 has 11 amino acids. V was pared by 6 bases and J by 6 bases, with 9 bases between. CDR3 sequence: CASSYNLEQYF. CDR3 in DNA: TGTGCCAGCAGCTATAACCTCGAGCAGTACTTC.

This clone appeared a few times. This rearrangement joins TRBV5-4 to TRBJ1-5; D is ambiguous. Trimming took 2 bases from V and 4 from J, leaving 7 bases between them. Germline CDR1 reads SGHNT; CDR2 reads YYREEE (reference sequence). The CDR3 length is 13 residues. CDR3 in amino acids: CASSFEGNQPQHF. The CDR3, as DNA: TGTGCCAGCAGCTTTGAAGGGAATCAGCCCCAGCATTTT.

V usage is TRBV6-5 and J usage is TRBJ1-1, with unresolved D. Germline V gene data show CDR1 as MNHEY and CDR2 as SVGAGI. CDR3 size: 12 residues. Here the CDR3 DNA reads TGTGTGGCGCGGAACTTGAACACTGAAGCTTTCTTT. Translated, it gives CVARNLNTEAFF.

The gene calls are TRBV3-1 (or the pseudogene TRBV3-2) and TRBJ2-3; D might be TRBD2 (7 bases). The CDR3 runs 15 residues. CDR1 LGHDT and CDR2 YNNKEL come from the germline V gene (reference sequence). V dropped 6 bases and J dropped 2 bases, with 15 bases sitting between them. The CDR3 DNA reads as TGTGCCAGCAGACCCGGGGGGCGGGACACAGATACGCAGTATTTT. Translating gives CASRPGGRDTDTQYF.

The chain links TRBV28 to TRBJ1-2; D may be TRBD1 (5 bases). V lost 4 bases, J lost 5 bases, and 17 bases lay in between. From germline, CDR1 is MDHEN and CDR2 SYDVKM. The CDR3 is made up of 15 amino acids. CDR3 in amino acids: CASSSAGGLVYGYTF. CDR3 nucleotide sequence: TGTGCCAGCAGTTCAGCGGGGGGGTTGGTTTATGGCTACACCTTC.

This chain links TRBV29-1 with TRBJ2-5; 10 bases are a match to TRBD2. Germline V gives CDR1 SQVTM, CDR2 ANQGSEA. Unmatched junction bases numbered 6, after V lost 6 bases and J lost 2 bases. The CDR3 consists of 14 residues. The CDR3 coding sequence is TGCAGCGTGGTGAGCGGGAGGGGGCAAGAGACCCAGTACTTC. Its protein product is CSVVSGRGQETQYF.

The chain joins TRBV6-5 to TRBJ1-1; tentative D call: TRBD1 (6 bases). This CDR3 comprises 13 residues. Deletions cut 2 bases from V and 4 bases from J, with 8 bases between. Germline loops: CDR1 MNHEY, CDR2 SVGAGI. CDR3 protein: CASSYEGGTEAFF. CDR3 DNA: TGTGCCAGCAGTTACGAGGGGGGCACTGAAGCTTTCTTT.

The J gene is TRBJ1-4, the V gene TRBV29-1; D is uncertain. The CDR3 spans 15 residues. Germline V gene data show CDR1 as SQVTM and CDR2 as ANQGSEA. Trimming pared 4 bases from V and 8 bases from J, leaving 20 bases between. The CDR3 sequence: CSVGNSGRRREKLFF. In nucleotides, the CDR3 is TGCAGCGTTGGGAATTCTGGGAGACGACGGGAAAAACTGTTTTTT.

This chain links TRBV14 with TRBJ1-1; D is uncertain. Germline V CDR1 and CDR2: SGHDN, FVKESK. Trimming took 1 base from V and 4 from J, leaving 7 bases between them. The CDR3 is made up of 13 amino acids. CDR3 protein: CASSQVASTEAFF. CDR3 sequence (DNA): TGTGCCAGCAGCCAAGTGGCCTCCACTGAAGCTTTCTTT.

The chain couples TRBV7-2 to TRBJ2-1, with 7 bases lining up with TRBD2. The CDR3 has 16 amino acids. Germline V CDR1 and CDR2: SGHTA, FQGNSA. J was trimmed by 3 bases and V by 1 base; bases with no gene match: 6. CDR3 in DNA: TGTGCCAGCAGCTTAGTTTCCGGGGGGTTCTACAATGAGCAGTTCTTC. Protein: CASSLVSGGFYNEQFF.

V and J are TRBV4-2 and TRBJ2-7, with TRBD2 identical over 8 bases. The CDR3 runs 15 residues. Per germline, CDR1 LGHNA and CDR2 YNFKEQ. Unmatched junction bases numbered 8, after V lost 4 bases and J lost 3 bases. CDR3 in amino acids: CASSPGLEKSYEQYF. CDR3 bases: TGTGCCAGCAGCCCGGGACTAGAAAAGAGCTACGAGCAGTACTTC.

This sequence joins TRBV3-1 (or the pseudogene TRBV3-2) and TRBJ2-5; perhaps D is TRBD1 or TRBD2 (5 bases each). The ends were cut back, 0 bases at V and 5 bases at J, with 13 bases in the middle. The germline CDR1 and CDR2 sequences are LGHDT and YNNKEL (reference sequence). The length of the CDR3 is 15 residues. CDR3 sequence (DNA): TGTGCCAGCAGCCAAGATTGGGGGATTCAGGAGACCCAGTACTTC. It specifies CASSQDWGIQETQYF.

The chain uses TRBV28 and TRBJ2-7; D remains ambiguous. The CDR3 spans 13 residues. The V gene's germline CDR1 is MDHEN and CDR2 SYDVKM. Trimming took off 3 bases at V and 0 bases at J, with 6 bases between the two ends. CDR3 sequence: CASSLPASYEQYF. CDR3 coding DNA: TGTGCCAGCAGTTTGCCAGCCTCCTACGAGCAGTACTTC.

The chain recombines TRBV6-2 or TRBV6-3 with TRBJ2-2; a weak D match, TRBD2 (6 bases). In germline, CDR1 is MNHEY, CDR2 SVGEGT. V was trimmed by 6 bases and J by 0 bases, leaving 20 bases between them. CDR3 length: 18 residues. In DNA form, the CDR3 reads TGTGCCAGCAGCCTCCGATCGGGAGTTCGCGCGAACACCGGGGAGCTGTTTTTT. It encodes CASSLRSGVRANTGELFF.